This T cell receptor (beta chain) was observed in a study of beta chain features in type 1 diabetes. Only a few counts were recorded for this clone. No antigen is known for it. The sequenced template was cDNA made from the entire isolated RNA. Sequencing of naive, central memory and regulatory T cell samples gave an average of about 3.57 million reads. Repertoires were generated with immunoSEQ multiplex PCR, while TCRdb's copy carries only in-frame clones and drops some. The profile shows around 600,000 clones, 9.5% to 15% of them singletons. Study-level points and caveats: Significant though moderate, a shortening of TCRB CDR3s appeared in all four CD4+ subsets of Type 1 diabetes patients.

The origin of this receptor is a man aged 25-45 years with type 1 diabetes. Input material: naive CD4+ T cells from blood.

Here the CDR3 DNA reads TGTGCCAGCAGCCCACCCGGGACAGGGAGGTTTCGGGAGACCCAGTACTTC. It encodes CASSPPGTGRFRETQYF. The genes are TRBV13 and TRBJ2-5; 9 positions agree with TRBD1. This CDR3 has 17 residues. After removal of 5 bases from V and 5 bases from J, the junction contained 15 bases not matched to a gene. CDR1 PRHDT and CDR2 FYEKMQ come from the germline V gene (reference sequence).